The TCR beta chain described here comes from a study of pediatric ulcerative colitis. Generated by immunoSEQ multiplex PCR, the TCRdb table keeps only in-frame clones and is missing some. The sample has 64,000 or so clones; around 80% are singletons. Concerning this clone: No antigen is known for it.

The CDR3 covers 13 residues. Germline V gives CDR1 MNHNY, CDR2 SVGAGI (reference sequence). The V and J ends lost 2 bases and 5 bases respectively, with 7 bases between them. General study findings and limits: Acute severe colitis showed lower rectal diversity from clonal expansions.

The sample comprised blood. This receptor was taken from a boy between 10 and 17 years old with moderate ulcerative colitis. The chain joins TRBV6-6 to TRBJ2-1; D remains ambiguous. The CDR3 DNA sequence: TGTGCCAGCAGTTACCTAGGGAACAATGAGCAGTTCTTC. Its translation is CASSYLGNNEQFF.